This T cell receptor (beta chain) appears in the sequencing data of a study of blood T cell repertoires in COVID-19. Study information: T cells, B-cell-depleted T cells, or PBMCs provided the cDNA or gDNA that served as material.

Original data processing: Amplification of reference gene primers was used by the study to estimate nucleated cell counts. The repertoire was sequenced with immunoSEQ multiplex PCR; TCRdb's copy has only in-frame clones and lacks some. From that table come the V and J calls and clone size; the DNA was used to work out D and trimming. The sample contains 45,000 to 60,000 clones, under 95% of which appear only once. This CDR3 region has 12 residues. CDR1 SQVTM and CDR2 ANQGSEA come from the germline V gene. On this clone: The junction differs from germline at one of its ends, possibly a read error.

This receptor was taken from a man between 65 and 80 years old with active COVID-19. Material for sequencing was peripheral blood. This sequence joins TRBV29-1 and TRBJ1-2, with 11 bases lining up with TRBD1. Here the CDR3 DNA reads TGCAGCGTCAAAATCGGACAGGGGGCGATCGCCTTC. Amino acid sequence: CSVKIGQGAIAF.